The 2 T cell receptor beta chains listed next were all sequenced from one sample in a study of human T cells and chemical hapten exposure. TCRdb processed the RACE reads anew with MiXCR; each CDR3 protein has one entry. Of roughly 38,000 distinct CDR3 sequences in the sample, more than 3% were seen once. Time point meaning: patch test 1, 2 weeks after DPC sensitization. Described treatment: therapeutic diphenylcyclopropenone sensitization with weekly scalp DPC. Total RNA was extracted from unfractionated whole blood. The sequences come from whole blood, collected in connection with sensitization to the hapten diphenylcyclopropenone (DPC). The receptors originated from a middle-aged man with alopecia areata. Some clones in this sample may be carry-over from other donors' samples.

This clonotype has ten or more counts. The chain combines TRBV11-1 with TRBJ2-6; D not resolved. Germline V lookup: CDR1 SGHAT, CDR2 FQDESV (reference sequence). The CDR3 is 16 residues long. Between the trimmed V and J ends, which lost 4 bases and 2 bases, there was a span of 12 bases. CDR3 in DNA: TGTGCCAGCAGCTCCCATACAGTCCCTGGGGCCAACGTCCTGACTTTC. Protein product: CASSSHTVPGANVLTF. Full variable domain (outside the CDR3, taken from reference TRBV11-1 and TRBJ2-6): EAEVAQSPRYKITEKSQAVAFWCDPISGHATLYWYRQILGQGPELLVQFQDESVVDDSQLPKDRFSAERLKGVDSTLKIQPAELGDSAMYLCASSSHTVPGANVLTFGAGSRLTVL.

This clonotype was recorded many times. The V and J genes are TRBV11-3 and TRBJ2-3; D ambiguous. The CDR3 covers 14 residues. Per germline, CDR1 SGHNT and CDR2 YENEEA. Trimming cost V 0 bases and J 0 bases, with 4 bases left between them. CDR3 sequence (DNA): TGTGCCAGCAGCTTAGATGCCAGCACAGATACGCAGTATTTT. This codes for CASSLDASTDTQYF.